The 18 T cell receptor beta chains below were found in one sample sequenced in a study of OX40 agonist ivuxolimab in advanced cancers. Sequencing used immunoSEQ multiplex PCR; TCRdb keeps in-frame clones, though not all of them. The sample has tens of thousands of clones, roughly nine tenths seen once. Sequenced material: CD4+ or CD8+ T cells sorted from blood, taken in a trial of the OX40 agonist ivuxolimab. Every receptor here comes from an adult with an advanced solid tumor such as melanoma, head and neck, liver or kidney cancer.

This clone turned up a few times. This chain links TRBV7-9 with TRBJ1-1; D is undetermined. The CDR3 is 12 residues long. Germline values: CDR1 SEHNR, CDR2 FQNEAQ (reference sequence). V gave up 4 bases and J gave up 6 bases, with 9 bases separating them. The CDR3 DNA follows: TGTGCCAGCAGCTCCCCTTACGCTGAAGCTTTCTTT. Translating it yields CASSSPYAEAFF.

The chain links TRBV7-6 to TRBJ2-7, with D perhaps TRBD1 or TRBD2 (5 bases each). CDR1 is SGHVS and CDR2 is FNYEAQ in the germline V gene. CDR3 length equals 12 residues. Trimming shortened V by 10 bases and J by 5 bases, and 15 bases separated the two germline ends. CDR3 residues: CATIGAYHEQYF. The CDR3 nucleotides are TGTGCCACCATCGGGGCCTACCACGAGCAGTACTTC.

This chain uses TRBV29-1 with TRBJ2-1, with 7 bases that match TRBD1. This CDR3 spans 16 amino acids. Germline V gene sequence: CDR1 SQVTM, CDR2 ANQGSEA. The V segment lost 4 bases and the J segment 0 bases; nucleotides outside the gene matches: 9. The CDR3 sequence is CSVAGGNTFSYNEQFF. The CDR3 DNA follows: TGCAGCGTTGCAGGGGGTAATACCTTCTCCTACAATGAGCAGTTCTTC.

This rearrangement joins TRBV7-9 to TRBJ2-1, with no clear D. This CDR3 spans 15 amino acids. In germline, CDR1 is SEHNR, CDR2 FQNEAQ (reference sequence). V lost 1 base to trimming and J lost 0 bases, with 7 bases between them. CDR3 sequence (DNA): TGTGCCAGCAGCTTAGACGGTAGCTCCTACAATGAGCAGTTCTTC. Its translation is CASSLDGSSYNEQFF.

The chain is built from TRBV2 and TRBJ1-6, with D possibly TRBD1 on 6 matching bases. The CDR3 runs to 15 residues. V lost 7 bases and J 7 bases, leaving 17 bases between the germline ends. Germline V gene sequence: CDR1 SNHLY, CDR2 FYNNEI. CDR3 residues: CASKPSDRLNSPLHF. CDR3 nucleotide sequence: TGTGCCAGCAAGCCCTCGGACAGACTGAATTCACCCCTCCACTTT.

V usage is TRBV2 and J usage is TRBJ2-5; 9 bases are a match to TRBD2. CDR1 SNHLY and CDR2 FYNNEI come from the germline V gene. The CDR3 is 15 residues long. V gave up 5 bases and J gave up 0 bases; unmatched junction bases: 4. The CDR3, as DNA: TGTGCCAGCAGTCGGGCGGGAGGGTACCAAGAGACCCAGTACTTC. This gives the protein CASSRAGGYQETQYF.

This clone was found a few times. The chain carries TRBV7-3 and TRBJ2-1; TRBD1 agrees at 7 bases. The trim removed 3 bases at V and 4 bases at J, leaving 6 bases unmatched. The CDR3 contains 15 residues. From germline, CDR1 is SGHTA and CDR2 FQGTGA. CDR3 region: CASSFGQASYNEQFF. In DNA, the CDR3 is TGTGCCAGCAGCTTCGGACAGGCTTCATACAATGAGCAGTTCTTC.

J is TRBJ1-3 and V is TRBV7-2, with D possibly TRBD1 on 6 matching bases. Germline CDR1 and CDR2: SGHTA and FQGNSA. The V end lost 4 bases, the J end lost 4 bases, and 11 bases lay between the germline ends. This CDR3 region has 14 residues. Here the CDR3 DNA reads TGTGCCAGCAGCTCCCAGGACAGCGGAAACACCATATATTTT. It specifies CASSSQDSGNTIYF.

This clone was detected only once. The V and J genes are TRBV9 and TRBJ2-1, with 12 bases fitting TRBD2. J was trimmed by 4 bases and V by 3 bases; bases with no gene match: 5. CDR3 size: 16 residues. Germline V gene sequence: CDR1 SGDLS, CDR2 YYNGEE. The CDR3: CASSERTSGTYNEQFF. CDR3 coding DNA: TGTGCCAGCAGCGAGCGGACTAGCGGGACATACAATGAGCAGTTCTTC.

The genes are TRBV27 and TRBJ2-5; 8 nucleotides align to TRBD2. The V gene end was trimmed by 3 bases and the J gene end by 4 bases; junction bases not matched to a gene: 4. The CDR3 covers 14 residues. Germline CDR1 and CDR2: MNHEY and SMNVEV (reference sequence). This CDR3 reads CASSFGLAGETQYF. The CDR3 region has the DNA TGTGCCAGCAGTTTCGGGCTAGCGGGAGAGACCCAGTACTTC.

This chain links TRBV5-1 with TRBJ2-2; D remains unclear. CDR1 is SGHRS, CDR2 YFSETQ, per germline. CDR3 length equals 12 residues. V dropped 3 bases and J dropped 8 bases, with 8 bases sitting between them. CDR3 nucleotides: TGCGCCAGCAGCTGGGGATCGGGGGAGCTGTTTTTT. It specifies CASSWGSGELFF.

V is TRBV7-9 and J is TRBJ2-1, with TRBD1 matching 8 bases. The trim removed 6 bases at V and 7 bases at J, leaving 11 bases unmatched. There are 15 residues in the CDR3. The V gene's germline CDR1 is SEHNR and CDR2 FQNEAQ (reference sequence). DNA for the CDR3: TGTGCCAGCAGTTTCGGGACAGGACCTACGAATGAGCAGTTCTTC. The encoded protein is CASSFGTGPTNEQFF.

The CDR3: CASSLQGNLDTEAFF. The CDR3 nucleotides are TGTGCCAGCAGCTTACAGGGGAATTTGGACACTGAAGCTTTCTTT. The rearrangement uses TRBV11-3 and TRBJ1-1, with a weak D call TRBD1 (6 bases). V was clipped by 2 bases and J by 3 bases, with 13 bases between them. This CDR3 spans 15 amino acids. CDR1 SGHNT and CDR2 YENEEA come from the germline V gene.

The CDR3 DNA sequence: TGCGCCAGCAGCTTATCAGGGGGCCTTGAAAAACTGTTTTTT. It codes for CASSLSGGLEKLFF. This sequence joins TRBV5-1 and TRBJ1-4, with 8 bases fitting TRBD1. Per the germline V gene, CDR1 is SGHRS and CDR2 is YFSETQ. The junction had 4 bases not matched to a gene; V was cut back by 2 bases and J by 7 bases. The CDR3 runs to 14 residues.

The J gene is TRBJ2-7, the V gene TRBV30; D not certain. Deletions cut 4 bases from V and 1 base from J, with 14 bases between. Germline V lookup: CDR1 GTSNPN, CDR2 SVGIG (reference sequence). This CDR3 comprises 14 residues. The CDR3 loop is CAWTTRHRSYEQYF. The DNA of the CDR3 is TGTGCCTGGACAACCCGACACCGTTCCTACGAGCAGTACTTC.

V usage is TRBV15 and J usage is TRBJ1-2; weak D call: TRBD1 (5 bases). The CDR3 has 13 residues. Per the germline V gene, CDR1 is LNHNV and CDR2 is YYDKDF (reference sequence). V lost 3 bases and J lost 8, with 13 bases in between. CDR3 coding DNA: TGTGCCACCAGCAGGGGCAGGGTCAGAGGCTACACCTTC. As protein: CATSRGRVRGYTF. The entire variable domain, with the rest obtained from reference TRBV15 and TRBJ1-2, is as follows: DAMVIQNPRYQVTQFGKPVTLSCSQTLNHNVMYWYQQKSSQAPKLLFHYYDKDFNNEADTPDNFQSRRPNTSFCFLDIRSPGLGDTAMYLCATSRGRVRGYTFGSGTRLTVV.

This clone was counted a few times. The chain carries TRBV27 and TRBJ1-5; possibly TRBD1 for D (6 bases). V was trimmed by 6 bases and J by 4 bases, leaving 22 bases between them. CDR1 and CDR2 (germline): MNHEY, SMNVEV (reference sequence). The CDR3 contains 17 residues. The CDR3 DNA sequence: TGTGCCAGCAGCTTCCTCAGTGAAGGGGGACTAAATCAGCCCCAGCATTTT. Translating gives CASSFLSEGGLNQPQHF.

The chain is built from TRBV7-2 and TRBJ1-1; the D is unclear. The ends were cut back, 5 bases at V and 11 bases at J, with 6 bases in the middle. The CDR3 has 9 residues. Germline loops: CDR1 SGHTA, CDR2 FQGNSA. CDR3 bases: TGTGCCAGCAGCCCCGAGGCTTTCTTT. This encodes CASSPEAFF. The variable domain in full, with the rest retrieved from reference TRBV7-2 and TRBJ1-1, is GAGVSQSPSNKVTEKGKDVELRCDPISGHTALYWYRQSLGQGLEFLIYFQGNSAPDKSGLPSDRFSAERTGGSVSTLTIQRTQQEDSAVYLCASSPEAFFGQGTRLTVV.